This TCR beta chain was obtained from a study of shared clonotypes between healthy human individuals. Germline V lookup: CDR1 SGHTA, CDR2 FQGTGA. The CDR3 is 18 residues long. V was clipped by 0 bases and J by 5 bases; unmatched bases: 9. Method: immunoSEQ multiplex PCR; TCRdb's copy keeps in-frame clones and lacks some. The repertoire holds about 1.1 million clones, 70% to 80% seen once, with 0.5% to 0.6% in the top ten. The sequence was obtained from a man younger than 35 in good health. Some clones in this sample may be carry-over from other donors' samples. The rearrangement links TRBV7-3 to TRBJ2-2; 10 nucleotides match TRBD2. The sequenced material came from memory CD4+ T cells from PBMCs. Subset: CD45RA-negative fraction. CDR3: CASSLTVSSGSRTGELFF. The DNA for the CDR3 is TGTGCCAGCAGCTTAACGGTATCTAGCGGGAGTCGAACCGGGGAGCTGTTTTTT.